This TCR beta chain was sequenced during a study of T cells in women clearing cervical HPV infection (dated 2018 in TCRdb). Study-wide context: Cases were approximately 25 women with histologically confirmed HPV16-related CIN3 or worse, including a couple of invasive cancers. A median age of approximately 31 years was observed in cases versus 37 to 45 in controls, and no significant differences in baseline characteristics were found. Since only a few of the women had HLA typing available, the possibility that HLA type was acting as a confounder could not be ruled out. Cases and controls were matched on year of sample collection and on age within five years. This exploratory proof-of-principle case-control study, nested within the Guanacaste HPV Natural History Study in Costa Rica, compared TCR repertoires among women with different cervical HPV16 outcomes. As quality controls, five blinded duplicates were added to each group, bringing the total to about 60 samples made up of approximately 50 participants and some ten replicates. Blood from cases was collected at the visit where the lesion was first found, while blood from controls was collected once the infection could no longer be detected. The parent cohort enrolled 10,000 or so women aged 18 or older in Guanacaste, Costa Rica, during about 1992 to 1995 and followed them for approximately seven years. For cases, a median interval of approximately 140 days, with an interquartile range of about 90 to 200 days, was observed between lesion detection and blood sampling. The controls were some 23 women whose single incident HPV16 infection cleared within 12 months with no development of precancer or cancer. Study-level results and caveats: By combining richness with V gene abundances, random forest classifiers separated cases from controls with an estimated AUC of 0.83. The cross-sectional design could not show whether associations preceded infection or resulted from it; effector/memory subsets and HPV-specific T cells were not isolated. Significantly higher TCR repertoire richness was observed in CIN3+ cases than in controls across sequencing depths, whereas no difference in evenness was found. Because the number of T cells in each sample was unknown, differences in richness could reflect differing T-cell content rather than repertoire biology. Lower TRBV6-7 relative abundance was observed in cases than in controls (about 0.1% versus 0.15%; Bonferroni P = 0.0008).

The immunoSEQ assay used multiplex PCR to amplify TCR beta CDR3 regions from an average of around 1.2 ug of genomic DNA per sample. To correct primer bias, the assay used a complete synthetic TCR repertoire to set an amplification baseline. The amplicons were sequenced on the Illumina platform. Per the authors' processing: Error correction of the sequences involved clustering with frequency ratios plus a modified nearest-neighbor algorithm, after which the sequences were analyzed in the immunoSEQ Analyzer using IMGT gene definitions. At each rarefaction depth, TCR richness and evenness were averaged across 20 rarefaction repeats, and samples with fewer sequences than that depth were excluded. V, D and J gene relative abundances were compared between groups with Wilcoxon rank sum tests, applying FDR correction. An intraclass correlation of roughly 96% for TCR richness and an average of around 76% across approximately 63 gene segments were obtained from the blinded duplicates. This immuneACCESS table, as held by TCRdb, lists in-frame sequences with V and J called but not all clones. Of the missing ones, under half trace to an unresolved V gene in checked studies; the others have no known cause. V and J calls plus clone size are reproduced from that table; the DNA served to infer D and trimming. The table held for this sample gives 23,000 or so clones. In total, the top ten clones hold roughly 24% of the sample.

Trimming removed 3 bases from V and 0 bases from J; the gene matches leave 11 bases unexplained. CDR1 LNHDA and CDR2 SQIVND were looked up in the germline V gene (reference sequence). The CDR3 has 17 amino acids, counting the end cysteine and phenylalanine. Only the CDR3 bases that were read are kept: 42 of them, in frame from base 1. On this clone: Which antigen it targets is not known. The DNA ends 3 residues before the CDR3 does, and the rest of the CDR3 is filled in from the germline J gene.

Every participant had a single incident cervical HPV16 infection, and prevalent HPV16 infections were excluded. Cervical HPV DNA was detected with MY09/MY11 PCR, and genotyping was done with dot-blot hybridization. About 14 mL of heparinized blood were centrifuged, and the buffy coat was aliquoted, frozen at -30°C, then stored at -80°C. QIAGEN kits were used to extract genomic DNA from the buffy coat specimens. This clonotype originated in a woman aged 18 to 75 with a cervical HPV16 infection that either progressed to CIN3+ or cleared (not recorded which). The sequencing sample was made of blood buffy coat. The chain joins TRBV19 to TRBJ2-7; a stretch of 7 junction bases matches TRBD1. The CDR3 protein sequence reads: CASSMGTGTETSYEQYF. The DNA read from the CDR3 is TGTGCCAGTAGTATGGGGACCGGGACAGAGACCTCCTACGAG.